What follows are 24 T cell receptor beta chains derived from one specimen sequenced in a study of Graves' ophthalmopathy and Graves' hyperthyroidism. Amplifying from RNA transcripts, the study obtained TCR beta CDR3 regions. A first-round RT-PCR used HTBI primers, followed by a second-round multiplex PCR. TCRdb re-derived calls from the multiplex PCR reads in MiXCR, one entry per CDR3 protein. In the table there are 40,000 to 50,000 distinct CDR3 sequences, more than 45% of which are singletons. The material sequenced was peripheral blood. The receptors shown here come from an adult man with Graves' ophthalmopathy.

The chain is built from TRBV5-1 and TRBJ2-7, with D tentatively TRBD1 or TRBD2 (5 bases each). Looked up from germline, CDR1 is SGHRS and CDR2 is YFSETQ. V was pared by 3 bases and J by 2 bases, with 12 bases between. CDR3 length equals 14 residues. The DNA of the CDR3 is TGCGCCAGCAGCTCCGGGGCTCTAACCTACGAGCAGTACTTC. It yields the protein CASSSGALTYEQYF.

The chain uses TRBV19 and TRBJ2-5; 9 bases fit TRBD1. The CDR3 is 13 residues long. The V gene's germline CDR1 is LNHDA and CDR2 SQIVND (reference sequence). V lost 5 bases, J lost 4 bases, and 2 bases stayed unmatched. CDR3 protein: CASSLQGAETQYF. CDR3 DNA sequence: TGTGCCAGTAGTCTACAGGGGGCAGAGACCCAGTACTTC.

The chain uses TRBV5-1 and TRBJ2-7; 7 nucleotides line up with TRBD1. Losses at the gene ends were 2 bases for V and 2 bases for J; bases not matched to a gene: 7. The CDR3 has 15 amino acids. Per germline, CDR1 SGHRS and CDR2 YFSETQ. This chain's CDR3 is CASSLTSRGTYEQYF. CDR3 DNA: TGCGCCAGCAGCTTAACGAGCAGGGGGACCTACGAGCAGTACTTC.

This clonotype showed up many times. Just one base apart from a much larger clone, this may be a read error. The rearrangement links TRBV20-1 to TRBJ1-6; a weak D match, TRBD1 (6 bases). This CDR3 region has 14 residues. Germline CDR1 and CDR2: DFQATT and SNEGSKA (reference sequence). The CDR3 sequence: CSAREQGYNSPPHF. CDR3 nucleotides: TGCAGTGCTAGAGAACAGGGTTACAATTCACCCCCCCACTTT.

This clonotype has just one count. Relative to the germline gene, one junction end is altered; a read error may explain this. This chain links TRBV6-6 with TRBJ2-2, with 12 bases fitting TRBD2. CDR3 length: 16 residues. The germline V gene encodes CDR1 MNHNY and CDR2 SVGAGI (reference sequence). CDR3 nucleotides: TGTGCCGGGACTGGAGGACTAGCGGGGCTAACCGGGGGGCTGTTTTTT. Residues: CAGTGGLAGLTGGLFF.

The sample holds many counts of this clonotype. V gene TRBV4-1 combines with J gene TRBJ1-3; 7 bases are a match to TRBD1. V shed 6 bases and J 0 bases; nucleotides not matched to a gene: 14. This CDR3 is 18 amino acids long. Germline assignment: CDR1 MGHRA and CDR2 YSYEKL. This CDR3 is CASRPVALTGDSGNTIYF. For the CDR3, the DNA is TGCGCCAGCAGACCCGTCGCACTTACAGGGGACTCTGGAAACACCATATATTTT.

The sample holds many counts of this clonotype. This chain links TRBV6-2 or TRBV6-3 with TRBJ1-2; D perhaps matches TRBD1 (5 bases). CDR3 size: 13 residues. V was clipped by 8 bases and J by 2 bases, with 12 bases between them. In germline, CDR1 is MNHEY, CDR2 SVGEGT. DNA for the CDR3: TGTGCCAGCGCACGGACAACAAACTATGGCTACACCTTC. This gives the protein CASARTTNYGYTF.

In its sample, this clonotype was seen once. The chain is built from TRBV6-2 or TRBV6-3 and TRBJ1-2; D remains unclear. The V end lost 3 bases, the J end lost 7 bases, and 0 bases lay between the germline ends. CDR1 and CDR2 from the germline V gene are MNHEY and SVGEGT. The CDR3 totals 9 residues. Here the CDR3 DNA reads TGTGCCAGCAGTTATGGCTACACCTTC. It specifies CASSYGYTF.

The chain carries TRBV20-1 and TRBJ2-5; 13 bases line up with TRBD2. Matching the DNA end better, TRBJ2-7 makes the J call doubtful. The CDR3 length is 16 residues. CDR1 and CDR2 (germline): DFQATT, SNEGSKA (reference sequence). The CDR3 region is CSAPIGLAGVPNEQYF. The CDR3 DNA reads as TGCAGTGCCCCTATTGGACTAGCGGGAGTTCCTAACGAGCAGTACTTC.

For this clonotype: As the CDR3 is not closed by the conserved phenylalanine or tryptophan, this likely results from a read error. Because the CDR3's place on the DNA is in doubt, the DNA is left out and the CDR3 is given as listed by TCRdb. This sequence joins TRBV6-5 and TRBJ2-7; TRBD2, the D gene given by the table, was not confirmed from the DNA. CDR1 MNHEY and CDR2 SVGAGI come from the germline V gene. The CDR3 contains 15 residues when both ends are counted. The chain's CDR3 is CASSAERGSSYEQKY.

This clonotype was picked up one time. The rearrangement joins TRBV10-3 to TRBJ2-7; 9 positions agree with TRBD2. V was clipped by 8 bases and J by 4 bases; unmatched bases: 9. This CDR3 region has 14 residues. The germline V gene has CDR1 ENHRY and CDR2 SYGVKD. The CDR3 DNA reads TGTGCCATCGCCTCGGGACTAGCAGAGTACGAGCAGTACGTC. Its translation is CAIASGLAEYEQYV.

This clonotype occurred once. A clone one base away is much larger, so this may be a read error. The chain is built from TRBV6-5 and TRBJ1-1; D gene ambiguous. The CDR3 is 16 residues long. Deletions cut 2 bases from V and 4 bases from J, with 17 bases between. Germline CDR1 reads MNHEY; CDR2 reads SVGAGI. The CDR3 region is CASSYPLGRVGTEAFF. The CDR3 region has the DNA TGTGCCAGCAGTTACCCCCTCGGGCGGGTTGGCACTGAAGCTTTCTTT.

In this sample, this clonotype turned up many times. The chain is built from TRBV4-1 and TRBJ2-1, with D perhaps matching TRBD2 (6 bases). V was pared by 4 bases and J by 9 bases, with 13 bases between. CDR1 and CDR2 from the germline V gene are MGHRA and YSYEKL. This CDR3 has 13 amino acids. CDR3 sequence (DNA): TGCGCCAGCAGCCCCCAACGGGGGAGTGAGCAGTTCTTC. Translated, it gives CASSPQRGSEQFF.

The chain carries TRBV20-1 and TRBJ1-2; 8 nucleotides line up with TRBD1. Trimming at V came to 2 bases and at J to 7 bases, leaving 3 bases not matched to a gene. In germline, CDR1 is DFQATT, CDR2 SNEGSKA (reference sequence). This CDR3 is 12 amino acids long. In DNA, the CDR3 is TGCAGTGCTAGACAGGGGGCGCGTGGCTACACCTTC. Its translation is CSARQGARGYTF.

This clonotype has only a few counts. The chain uses TRBV2 and TRBJ2-7; TRBD2 might be the D (5 bases). The CDR3 length is 16 residues. Germline V CDR1 and CDR2: SNHLY, FYNNEI. Trimming stripped 5 bases from V and 2 bases from J, with 19 bases between. CDR3: CASSQTRALGTYEQYF. The CDR3 DNA reads as TGTGCCAGCAGTCAAACGCGGGCCTTGGGGACCTACGAGCAGTACTTC.

The V and J genes are TRBV2 and TRBJ1-2, with TRBD1 identical over 10 bases. The CDR3 consists of 14 residues. Trimming cost V 3 bases and J 4 bases; bases outside gene matches: 2. The germline CDR1 and CDR2 sequences are SNHLY and FYNNEI. The CDR3 DNA sequence: TGTGCCAGCAGTGAGACAGGGGGCCTCTATGGCTACACCTTC. Translation: CASSETGGLYGYTF. Supplemented by reference TRBV2 and TRBJ1-2, the full variable domain reads EPEVTQTPSHQVTQMGQEVILRCVPISNHLYFYWYRQILGQKVEFLVSFYNNEISEKSEIFDDQFSVERPDGSNFTLKIRSTKLEDSAMYFCASSETGGLYGYTFGSGTRLTVV.

This clonotype was detected many times. The chain couples TRBV6-1 to TRBJ1-2; no clear D. Germline CDR1 and CDR2: MNHNS and SASEGT. The CDR3 loop spans 15 amino acids. Trimming took off 0 bases at V and 4 bases at J, with 12 bases between the two ends. CDR3 nucleotides: TGTGCCAGCAGTGAAGCGTACCCAGGAGCCTATGGCTACACCTTC. Protein: CASSEAYPGAYGYTF.

Ten or more counts support this clonotype. The chain is built from TRBV5-1 and TRBJ2-1; 7 nucleotides align to TRBD2. This CDR3 is 15 amino acids long. Unmatched junction bases numbered 8, after V lost 5 bases and J lost 3 bases. Germline V gene sequence: CDR1 SGHRS, CDR2 YFSETQ. The chain's CDR3 is CASSEAGSGYNEQFF. CDR3 in DNA: TGCGCCAGCAGTGAAGCGGGAAGTGGCTACAATGAGCAGTTCTTC.

This clonotype was counted ten times or more. The chain employs TRBV6-1 and TRBJ2-5; perhaps TRBD2 as D (5 bases). In germline, CDR1 is MNHNS, CDR2 SASEGT. The V end lost 2 bases, the J end lost 5 bases, and 9 bases lay between the germline ends. This CDR3 region has 13 residues. The CDR3 DNA reads TGTGCCAGCAGTGAACGAGGGTTGGAGACCCAGTACTTC. Translation gives CASSERGLETQYF.

This rearrangement joins TRBV5-4 to TRBJ1-1; no definite D call. The CDR3 is 12 residues long. Germline V gives CDR1 SGHNT, CDR2 YYREEE (reference sequence). V lost 3 bases to trimming and J lost 8 bases, with 11 bases between them. The CDR3 sequence: CASSSARPEAFF. The CDR3 nucleotides are TGTGCCAGCAGCTCCGCAAGACCCGAAGCTTTCTTT. Supplemented by reference TRBV5-4 and TRBJ1-1, the full variable domain reads ETGVTQSPTHLIKTRGQQVTLRCSSQSGHNTVSWYQQALGQGPQFIFQYYREEENGRGNFPPRFSGLQFPNYSSELNVNALELDDSALYLCASSSARPEAFFGQGTRLTVV.

This clonotype was seen a few times. The chain is built from TRBV27 and TRBJ2-2; the match to TRBD2 covers 10 bases. CDR3 length: 15 residues. V lost 1 base and J lost 6; bases outside the gene matches: 2. Germline CDR1 reads MNHEY; CDR2 reads SMNVEV (reference sequence). The CDR3 nucleotides read TGTGCCAGCAGTTTATGGCTAGCGGGAGCCGGGGAGCTGTTTTTT. Its protein is CASSLWLAGAGELFF.

V and J are TRBV5-1 and TRBJ2-7, with D perhaps matching TRBD2 (6 bases). This CDR3 contains 15 residues. Trimming removed 1 base from V and 2 bases from J, with 13 bases in between. Germline V gives CDR1 SGHRS, CDR2 YFSETQ. CDR3 coding DNA: TGCGCCAGCAGCTTGAAAACGGGGGTACCCTACGAGCAGTACGTC. Its translation: CASSLKTGVPYEQYV.

The chain employs TRBV19 and TRBJ2-1; 13 bases match TRBD2. Trimming cost V 5 bases and J 15 bases; bases outside gene matches: 16. The V gene's germline CDR1 is LNHDA and CDR2 SQIVND (reference sequence). The CDR3 runs 16 residues. This CDR3 is CASSGDTSGRARRSFF. The CDR3 bases are TGTGCCAGTAGTGGCGACACTAGCGGGAGGGCACGGCGCTCGTTCTTC.

V gene TRBV20-1 combines with J gene TRBJ2-3; 13 bases agree with TRBD2. The trim removed 8 bases at V and 7 bases at J, leaving 6 bases unmatched. The CDR3 covers 13 residues. Germline assignment: CDR1 DFQATT and CDR2 SNEGSKA (reference sequence). Written as DNA, the CDR3 is TGCAGTACTAAGACTAGCGGGAGGAATACGCAGTATTTT. Protein product: CSTKTSGRNTQYF.